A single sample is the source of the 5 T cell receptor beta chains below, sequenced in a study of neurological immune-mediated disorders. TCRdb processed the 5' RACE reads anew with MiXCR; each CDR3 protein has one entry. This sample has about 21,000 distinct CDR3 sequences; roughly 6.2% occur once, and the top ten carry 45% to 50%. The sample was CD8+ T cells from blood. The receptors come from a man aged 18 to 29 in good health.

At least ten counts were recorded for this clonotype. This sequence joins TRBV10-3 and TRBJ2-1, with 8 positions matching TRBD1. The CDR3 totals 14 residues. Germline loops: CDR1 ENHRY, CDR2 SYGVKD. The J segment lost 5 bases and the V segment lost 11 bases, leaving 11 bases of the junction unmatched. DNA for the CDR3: TGTGCCGCCGCTGGACAGGGTAGCAACAATGAGCAGTTCTTC. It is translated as CAAAGQGSNNEQFF.

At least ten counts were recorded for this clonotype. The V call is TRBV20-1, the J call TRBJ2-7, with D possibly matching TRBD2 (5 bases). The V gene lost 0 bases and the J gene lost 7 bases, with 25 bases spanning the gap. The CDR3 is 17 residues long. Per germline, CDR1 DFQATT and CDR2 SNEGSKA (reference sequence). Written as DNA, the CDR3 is TGCAGTGCTAGAGAATTGGGTCCAGCGGCAACAATGTCGGAGCAGTACTTC. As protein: CSARELGPAATMSEQYF.

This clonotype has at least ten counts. Here the CDR3 reads CASSSGTGERVNGYTF. In DNA form, the CDR3 reads TGTGCCAGCAGTTCCGGGACAGGGGAAAGGGTAAATGGCTACACCTTC. The V and J genes are TRBV12-3 or TRBV12-4 and TRBJ1-2; 10 nucleotides align to TRBD1. The CDR3 is 16 amino acids. The junction had 11 bases not matched to a gene; V was cut back by 4 bases and J by 6 bases.

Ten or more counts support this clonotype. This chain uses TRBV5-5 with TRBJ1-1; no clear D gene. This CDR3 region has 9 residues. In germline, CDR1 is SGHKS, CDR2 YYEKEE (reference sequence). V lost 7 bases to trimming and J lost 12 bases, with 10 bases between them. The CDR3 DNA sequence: TGTGCCAGCGGACTAACCCCTTTCTTT. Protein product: CASGLTPFF.

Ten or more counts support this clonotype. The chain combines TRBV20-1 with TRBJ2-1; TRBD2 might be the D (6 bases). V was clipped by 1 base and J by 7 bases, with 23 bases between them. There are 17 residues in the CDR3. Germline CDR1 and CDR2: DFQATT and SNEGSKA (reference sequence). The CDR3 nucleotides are TGCAGTGCTAGAGGGCTTCGGGACTCCCTTAAAGCTAATGAGCAGTTCTTC. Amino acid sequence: CSARGLRDSLKANEQFF.